This T cell receptor beta chain originates from a study of shared clonotypes between healthy human individuals. Background on the study: The study enrolled a couple of women and three men aged 18 to 49.

Assay used: immunoSEQ multiplex PCR; TCRdb lists only in-frame clones, some missing. This sample has nearly 2 million clones, with approximately 94% found just once. Only CD45RO-negative cells positively selected for CCR7 counted as naive CD8 cells, so terminally differentiated effector memory CD45RA+ cells were excluded. Trimming removed 4 bases from V and 6 bases from J; junction bases left unmatched: 5. CDR3 length equals 14 residues. Germline CDR1 WNHNN, CDR2 SYGVQD (reference sequence). The study's findings and limits: Clonotypes which were not shared had lower generation probabilities than clonotypes that all four donors shared.

This clone was seen just once. Its antigen is unknown. V usage is TRBV10-1 and J usage is TRBJ2-2, with 7 bases fitting TRBD2. Sequences were obtained from naive CD8+ T cells sorted from blood. The origin of this receptor is a man between 18 and 35 years old in good health. DNA of the CDR3: TGCGCCAGCAGTGCCCCGGCGGGGGCCGGGGAGCTGTTTTTT. It translates to CASSAPAGAGELFF.